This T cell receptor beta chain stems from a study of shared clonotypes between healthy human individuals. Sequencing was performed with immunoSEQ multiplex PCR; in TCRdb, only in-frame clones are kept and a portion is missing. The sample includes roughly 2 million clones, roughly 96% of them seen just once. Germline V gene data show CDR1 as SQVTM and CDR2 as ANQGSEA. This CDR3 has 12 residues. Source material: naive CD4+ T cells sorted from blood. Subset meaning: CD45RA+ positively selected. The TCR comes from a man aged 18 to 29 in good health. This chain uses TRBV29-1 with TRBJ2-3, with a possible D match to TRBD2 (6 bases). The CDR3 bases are TGCGTGGGGGGTACTAGCACAGATACGCAGTATTTT. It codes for CVGGTSTDTQYF.